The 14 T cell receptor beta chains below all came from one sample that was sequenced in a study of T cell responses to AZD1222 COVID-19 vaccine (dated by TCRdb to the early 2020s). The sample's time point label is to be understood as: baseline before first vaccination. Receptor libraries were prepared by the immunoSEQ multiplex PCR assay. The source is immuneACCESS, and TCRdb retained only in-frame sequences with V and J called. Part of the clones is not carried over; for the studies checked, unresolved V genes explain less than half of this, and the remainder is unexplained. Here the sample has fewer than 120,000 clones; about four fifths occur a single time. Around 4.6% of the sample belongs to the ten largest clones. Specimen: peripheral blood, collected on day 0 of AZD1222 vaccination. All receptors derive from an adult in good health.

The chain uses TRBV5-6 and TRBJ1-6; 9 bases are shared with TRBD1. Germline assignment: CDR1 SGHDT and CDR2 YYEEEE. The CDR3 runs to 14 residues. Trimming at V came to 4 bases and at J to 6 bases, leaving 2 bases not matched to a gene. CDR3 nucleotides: TGTGCCAGCAGCGCGGACAGGGGTAATTCACCCCTCCACTTT. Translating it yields CASSADRGNSPLHF.

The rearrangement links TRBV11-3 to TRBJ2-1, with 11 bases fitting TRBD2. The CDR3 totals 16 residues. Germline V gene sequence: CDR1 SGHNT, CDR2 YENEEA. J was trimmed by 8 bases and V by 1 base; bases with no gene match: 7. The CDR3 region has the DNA TGTGCCAGCAGCTTAGGACTAGCGGGGCTTTCGGATGAGCAGTTCTTC. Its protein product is CASSLGLAGLSDEQFF.

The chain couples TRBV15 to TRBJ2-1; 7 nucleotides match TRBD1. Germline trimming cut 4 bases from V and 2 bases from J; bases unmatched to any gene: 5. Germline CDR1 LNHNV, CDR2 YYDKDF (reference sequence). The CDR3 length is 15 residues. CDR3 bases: TGTGCCACCAGCAAACCGGGACAGCCCTACAATGAGCAGTTCTTC. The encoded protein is CATSKPGQPYNEQFF.

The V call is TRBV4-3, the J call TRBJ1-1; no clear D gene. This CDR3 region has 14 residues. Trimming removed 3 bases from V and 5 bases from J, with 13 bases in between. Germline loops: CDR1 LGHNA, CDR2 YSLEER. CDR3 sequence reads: CASSQDQGWTEAFF. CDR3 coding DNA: TGCGCCAGCAGCCAGGATCAAGGATGGACTGAAGCTTTCTTT.

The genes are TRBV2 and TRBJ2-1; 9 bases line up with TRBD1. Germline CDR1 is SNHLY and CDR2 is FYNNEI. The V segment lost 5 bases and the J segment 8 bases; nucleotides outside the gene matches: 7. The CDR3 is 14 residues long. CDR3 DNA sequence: TGTGCCAGCAGTCCAACCGGGACAGGGTATGAGCAGTTCTTC. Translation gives CASSPTGTGYEQFF.

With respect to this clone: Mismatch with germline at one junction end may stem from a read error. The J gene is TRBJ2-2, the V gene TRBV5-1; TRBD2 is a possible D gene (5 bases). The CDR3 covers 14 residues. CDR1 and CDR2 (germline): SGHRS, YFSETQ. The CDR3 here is CASSLDWNTGELFF. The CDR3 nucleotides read TGCGCCAGCAGTTTGGACTGGAACACCGGGGAGCTGTTTTTT.

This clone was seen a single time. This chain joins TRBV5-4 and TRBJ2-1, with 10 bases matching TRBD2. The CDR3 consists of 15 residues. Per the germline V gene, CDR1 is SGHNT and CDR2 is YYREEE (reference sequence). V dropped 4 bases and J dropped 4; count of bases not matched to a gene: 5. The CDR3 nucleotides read TGTGCCAGCAGCGATAGCGGGAGGACTTACAATGAGCAGTTCTTC. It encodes CASSDSGRTYNEQFF.

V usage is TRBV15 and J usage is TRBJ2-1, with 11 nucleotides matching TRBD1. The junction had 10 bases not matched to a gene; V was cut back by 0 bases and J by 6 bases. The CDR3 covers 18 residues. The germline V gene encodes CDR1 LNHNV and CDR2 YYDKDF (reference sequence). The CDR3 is CATSRDPRTGGPRNEQFF. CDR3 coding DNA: TGTGCCACCAGCAGAGACCCTCGGACAGGGGGCCCTCGCAATGAGCAGTTCTTC.

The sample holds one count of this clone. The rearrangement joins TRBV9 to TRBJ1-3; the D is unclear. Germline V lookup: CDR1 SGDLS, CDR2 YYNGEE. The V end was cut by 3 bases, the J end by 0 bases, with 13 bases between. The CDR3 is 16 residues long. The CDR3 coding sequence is TGTGCCAGCAGCGCCTTTTCACGAGACTCTGGAAACACCATATATTTT. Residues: CASSAFSRDSGNTIYF.

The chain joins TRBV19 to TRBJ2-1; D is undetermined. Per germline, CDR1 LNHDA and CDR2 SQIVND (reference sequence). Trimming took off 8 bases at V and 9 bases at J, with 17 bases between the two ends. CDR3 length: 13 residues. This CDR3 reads CASSSSLRGEQFF. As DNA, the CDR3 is TGTGCCAGTTCCAGTTCTCTACGTGGTGAGCAGTTCTTC.

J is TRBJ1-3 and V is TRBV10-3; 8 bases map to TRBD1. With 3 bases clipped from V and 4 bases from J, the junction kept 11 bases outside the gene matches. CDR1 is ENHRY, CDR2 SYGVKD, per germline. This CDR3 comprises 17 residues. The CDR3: CAISDSPGQGIGNTIYF. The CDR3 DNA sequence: TGTGCCATCAGTGATTCTCCAGGACAGGGTATAGGAAACACCATATATTTT.

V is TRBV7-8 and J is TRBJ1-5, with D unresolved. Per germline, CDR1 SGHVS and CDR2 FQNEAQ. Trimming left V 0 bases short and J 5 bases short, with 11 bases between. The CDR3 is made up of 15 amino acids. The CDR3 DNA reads TGTGCCAGCAGCTTAGCTCGGAGTGCCCATCAGCCCCAGCATTTT. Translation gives CASSLARSAHQPQHF.

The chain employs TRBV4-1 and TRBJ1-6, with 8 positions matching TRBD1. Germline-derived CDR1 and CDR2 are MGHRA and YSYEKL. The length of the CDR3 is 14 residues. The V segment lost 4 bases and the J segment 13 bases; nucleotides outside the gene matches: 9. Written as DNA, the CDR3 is TGCGCCAGCAGCCCCGGACAGGGCGCGTTGCCCCTCCACTTT. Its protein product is CASSPGQGALPLHF.

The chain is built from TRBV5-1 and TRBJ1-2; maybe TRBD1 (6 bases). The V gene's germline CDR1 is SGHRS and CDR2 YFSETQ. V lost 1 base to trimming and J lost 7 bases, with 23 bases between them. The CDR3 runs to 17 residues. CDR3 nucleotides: TGCGCCAGCAGCTTGAATATAGACAGGCCGCTTGTCACTGGCTACACCTTC. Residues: CASSLNIDRPLVTGYTF.